The rows below give T cell receptor beta chains drawn from one sample of a study of cytomegalovirus exposure and HLA in healthy donors. The data were produced by immunoSEQ multiplex PCR, yet TCRdb's version contains in-frame clones alone and is incomplete. The sample records approximately 140,000 clones, 70% to 80% being singletons. The sequenced sample consisted of PBMCs. The receptors here all came from a female donor in good health and CMV-seronegative. Each CDR3 is given without its conserved first and last residue. Fields, in order: D gene, V gene, CDR3 protein. The D gene is left open where the match is weak.

D: TRBD2
V: TRBV30
CDR3: AWSVGLAGGGDTQY

D: NA
V: TRBV5-1
CDR3: ASSIGWDEQY

D: NA
V: TRBV5-6
CDR3: ASSLASEAF

D: NA
V: TRBV5-8
CDR3: ASSLGQGGQTQY

D: TRBD1
V: TRBV5-1
CDR3: ASSFSGQGLTEAF

D: NA
V: TRBV5-6
CDR3: ASSKAGVYSQPQH

D: NA
V: TRBV5-1
CDR3: ASSVQGSRGYT

D: NA
V: TRBV5-1
CDR3: ASSLSGDSGNTIY

D: TRBD1
V: TRBV6-1
CDR3: ASSGTGAAGVGTEAF

D: NA
V: TRBV9
CDR3: ASSQTLEGNTEAF

D: NA
V: TRBV27
CDR3: ASSPMDISYEQY

D: TRBD1
V: TRBV10-3
CDR3: AISESAGGGTEAF

D: NA
V: TRBV27
CDR3: ASSLLRGQGTGEQY

D: NA
V: TRBV5-1
CDR3: ASSAPGGAHLEQY

D: TRBD1
V: TRBV6-6
CDR3: ASRGQGGGSETQY

D: NA
V: TRBV27
CDR3: ASSPDRSRDGYT